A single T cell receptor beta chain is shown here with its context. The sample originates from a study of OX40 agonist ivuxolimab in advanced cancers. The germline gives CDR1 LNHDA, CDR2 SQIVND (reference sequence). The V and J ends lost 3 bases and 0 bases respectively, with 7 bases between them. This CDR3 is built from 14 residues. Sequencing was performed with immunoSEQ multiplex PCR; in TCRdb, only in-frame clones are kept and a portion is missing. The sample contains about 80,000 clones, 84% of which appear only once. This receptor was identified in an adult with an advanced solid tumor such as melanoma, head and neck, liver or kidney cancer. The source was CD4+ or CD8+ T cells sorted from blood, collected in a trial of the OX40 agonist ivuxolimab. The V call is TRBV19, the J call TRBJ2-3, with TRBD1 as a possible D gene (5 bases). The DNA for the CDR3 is TGTGCCAGTAGTATGACAGATAGCACAGATACGCAGTATTTT. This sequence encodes CASSMTDSTDTQYF.